The 30 T cell receptor beta chains below were found in one sample sequenced in a study of blood T cell repertoires in COVID-19. Clones were read by immunoSEQ multiplex PCR, and TCRdb kept only the in-frame ones, dropping some. Of around 200,000 clones in the sample, about 87% were seen once. Sequencing was performed on peripheral blood. Source of these receptors: a woman aged 18-30 years who had recovered from COVID-19.

The chain combines TRBV5-4 with TRBJ2-5; D is possibly TRBD2 (7 bases). The CDR3 loop spans 16 amino acids. With 1 base removed from V and 1 base from J, the gap between germline ends came to 14 bases. Germline V gene data show CDR1 as SGHNT and CDR2 as YYREEE (reference sequence). CDR3 sequence: CASSLFGGGLQETQYF. The CDR3 region has the DNA TGTGCCAGCAGCTTGTTCGGCGGGGGCCTCCAAGAGACCCAGTACTTC.

In its sample, this clone was seen once. V gene TRBV5-4 combines with J gene TRBJ1-4; TRBD1 agrees at 10 bases. The J segment lost 2 bases and the V segment lost 4 bases, leaving 8 bases of the junction unmatched. The germline CDR1 and CDR2 sequences are SGHNT and YYREEE (reference sequence). This CDR3 is built from 17 residues. The CDR3 region has the DNA TGTGCCAGCAGCCGACAGGGGGCCCTGTCGACTAATGAAAAACTGTTTTTT. Its translation is CASSRQGALSTNEKLFF.

The V and J genes are TRBV7-6 and TRBJ1-5, with D unresolved. CDR1 and CDR2 (germline): SGHVS, FNYEAQ. CDR3 length equals 15 residues. Trimming took 0 bases from V and 0 from J, leaving 6 bases between them. This CDR3 reads CASSLAGDSNQPQHF. The CDR3 nucleotides are TGTGCCAGCAGCTTAGCGGGAGATAGCAATCAGCCCCAGCATTTT.

The rearrangement uses TRBV9 and TRBJ2-3; TRBD1 aligns across 9 bases. J lost 2 bases, V lost 3 bases, and 7 bases had no gene match. The germline V gene has CDR1 SGDLS and CDR2 YYNGEE. CDR3 length: 16 residues. For the CDR3, the DNA is TGTGCCAGCAGCGCCCTCGGGACAGGGAACACAGATACGCAGTATTTT. This sequence encodes CASSALGTGNTDTQYF.

This clone was detected only once. The rearrangement links TRBV29-1 to TRBJ2-1, with D perhaps matching TRBD1 (7 bases). This CDR3 is built from 15 residues. Germline lookup yields CDR1 SQVTM and CDR2 ANQGSEA. Trimming removed 2 bases from V and 0 bases from J, with 11 bases in between. CDR3 in amino acids: CSVEYQGGSYNEQFF. CDR3 nucleotides: TGCAGCGTTGAATACCAGGGGGGCTCCTACAATGAGCAGTTCTTC.

The chain carries TRBV29-1 and TRBJ2-7; TRBD1 is a possible D gene (5 bases). The CDR3 has 11 residues. Germline assignment: CDR1 SQVTM and CDR2 ANQGSEA. Trimming took off 3 bases at V and 7 bases at J, with 10 bases between the two ends. CDR3 sequence reads: CSVESRGEQYF. The CDR3, as DNA: TGCAGCGTTGAGTCTAGGGGTGAGCAGTACTTC.

This clone has only a few counts. The chain carries TRBV21-1 and TRBJ2-7; the table's D gene call, TRBD2, was not cross checked with the DNA. TRBV21-1 is designated a pseudogene. The CDR3 contains 16 residues. This CDR3 reads CASRWVGLAGVGEQYV. The CDR3, as DNA: TGTGCCAGCAGGTGGGTGGGACTAGCGGGAGTAGGAGAGCAGTACGTC.

V and J are TRBV4-1 and TRBJ1-2; D gene unclear. The CDR3 is 16 amino acids. Germline V gives CDR1 MGHRA, CDR2 YSYEKL. Between the trimmed V and J ends, which lost 0 bases and 8 bases, there was a span of 19 bases. This CDR3 is CASSQDRGGRVSGYTF. The CDR3 DNA is TGCGCCAGCAGCCAAGATCGTGGAGGGAGGGTTTCGGGCTACACCTTC.

This clone was found a few times. The V call is TRBV7-9, the J call TRBJ1-1; TRBD1 aligns across 8 bases. V lost 3 bases and J lost 0; bases outside the gene matches: 6. This CDR3 has 16 residues. CDR1 and CDR2 from the germline V gene are SEHNR and FQNEAQ (reference sequence). The chain's CDR3 is CASSLPGQEMNTEAFF. The CDR3 nucleotides are TGTGCCAGCAGCTTGCCGGGACAGGAGATGAACACTGAAGCTTTCTTT.

The rearrangement uses TRBV6-2 or TRBV6-3 and TRBJ1-2; D call uncertain. Deletions cut 4 bases from V and 0 bases from J, with 6 bases between. The CDR3 spans 13 residues. The germline V gene encodes CDR1 MNHEY and CDR2 SVGEGT. The CDR3 spells CASSFRANYGYTF. Written as DNA, the CDR3 is TGTGCCAGCAGTTTCCGCGCTAACTATGGCTACACCTTC.

This clone was seen only a few times. The gene calls are TRBV7-8 and TRBJ1-6; 8 bases align to TRBD1. V shed 5 bases, J shed 5 bases, and the junction held 11 bases outside the gene matches. The CDR3 has 17 amino acids. The germline CDR1 and CDR2 sequences are SGHVS and FQNEAQ. As DNA, the CDR3 is TGTGCCAGCAGCAATCCCGGACAGGGTCGGGATAATTCACCCCTCCACTTT. Its translation: CASSNPGQGRDNSPLHF.

The CDR3 here is CASSTGVYGYTF. The CDR3 DNA follows: TGTGCCAGCAGCACAGGGGTCTATGGCTACACCTTC. The rearrangement joins TRBV12-3 or TRBV12-4 to TRBJ1-2; 7 bases align to TRBD1. CDR3 size: 12 residues. The V gene end was trimmed by 6 bases and the J gene end by 4 bases; junction bases not matched to a gene: 2.

CDR3 DNA: TGTGCCAGTACGACGGGATTCGCAGATGAAGCTTTCTTT. Translating it yields CASTTGFADEAFF. The chain is built from TRBV19 and TRBJ1-1; D remains ambiguous. The CDR3 totals 13 residues. In germline, CDR1 is LNHDA, CDR2 SQIVND (reference sequence). V lost 7 bases to trimming and J lost 7 bases, with 16 bases between them.

The chain employs TRBV9 and TRBJ2-6, with 12 bases identical to TRBD1. CDR1 is SGDLS and CDR2 is YYNGEE in the germline V gene. V shed 1 base and J 1 base; nucleotides not matched to a gene: 12. CDR3 length equals 21 residues. The CDR3 DNA sequence: TGTGCCAGCAGCGTACCTCTCAGACCGGGACAGGGGGCGTCTGGGGCCAACGTCCTGACTTTC. It specifies CASSVPLRPGQGASGANVLTF.

The genes are TRBV7-9 and TRBJ1-1, with 7 bases that match TRBD1. The CDR3 is 15 amino acids. Germline V gives CDR1 SEHNR, CDR2 FQNEAQ (reference sequence). V was pared by 5 bases and J by 0 bases, with 6 bases of the junction left unmatched. The CDR3 DNA sequence: TGTGCCAGCAGCGTACCGACAGGGCTGAACACTGAAGCTTTCTTT. It specifies CASSVPTGLNTEAFF.

V gene TRBV11-2 combines with J gene TRBJ2-1, with TRBD2 as a possible D gene (6 bases). The CDR3 is 13 amino acids. The germline V and J ends were trimmed by 3 bases and 9 bases, with 12 bases remaining between them. Per germline, CDR1 SGHAT and CDR2 FQNNGV. CDR3 bases: TGTGCCAGCAGCTTGGCGGGGAATCGTGAGCAGTTCTTC. It encodes CASSLAGNREQFF.

The gene calls are TRBV6-5 and TRBJ1-2; D unresolved. The germline V gene encodes CDR1 MNHEY and CDR2 SVGAGI. This CDR3 comprises 14 residues. Trimming removed 2 bases at V and 3 bases at J, with 10 bases between. This chain's CDR3 is CASSYAAVDYGYTF. CDR3 in DNA: TGTGCCAGCAGTTACGCGGCAGTTGACTATGGCTACACCTTC.

V is TRBV27 and J is TRBJ2-3; 7 nucleotides match TRBD2. CDR1 MNHEY and CDR2 SMNVEV come from the germline V gene (reference sequence). V lost 7 bases to trimming and J lost 4 bases; unmatched junction nucleotides: 14. The CDR3 has 16 residues. The CDR3 DNA follows: TGTGCCAGCACCCCCGTTTCGGCGGGAGAGGCAGATACGCAGTATTTT. Translation: CASTPVSAGEADTQYF.

The chain carries TRBV7-9 and TRBJ2-7, with a tentative D call TRBD1 (6 bases). Germline CDR1 and CDR2: SEHNR and FQNEAQ (reference sequence). The CDR3 extends over 15 amino acids. The ends were cut back, 6 bases at V and 1 base at J, with 16 bases in the middle. This CDR3 reads CASREGQPGSYEQYF. The DNA of the CDR3 is TGTGCCAGCAGGGAAGGACAGCCGGGATCCTACGAGCAGTACTTC. The full variable domain, its missing parts supplied by reference TRBV7-9 and TRBJ2-7, is DTGVSQNPRHKITKRGQNVTFRCDPISEHNRLYWYRQTLGQGPEFLTYFQNEAQLEKSRLLSDRFSAERPKGSFSTLEIQRTEQGDSAMYLCASREGQPGSYEQYFGPGTRLTVT.

This chain joins TRBV27 and TRBJ2-2; 10 nucleotides agree with TRBD2. The CDR3 runs to 16 residues. CDR1 is MNHEY and CDR2 is SMNVEV in the germline V gene (reference sequence). V gave up 5 bases and J gave up 0 bases; unmatched junction bases: 3. The CDR3 loop is CASSHSGRTNTGELFF. The CDR3 DNA sequence: TGTGCCAGCAGTCATAGCGGGAGGACGAACACCGGGGAGCTGTTTTTT.

This sequence joins TRBV7-8 and TRBJ1-1; 11 nucleotides agree with TRBD1. Germline V gene lookup returns CDR1 SGHVS and CDR2 FQNEAQ. The CDR3 runs 15 residues. V shed 3 bases, J shed 3 bases, and the junction held 3 bases outside the gene matches. CDR3 sequence: CASSLRDRGDTEAFF. The CDR3 DNA sequence: TGTGCCAGCAGCTTGCGGGACAGGGGGGACACTGAAGCTTTCTTT.

The CDR3 coding sequence is TGTGCCAGTAGTTTAAGACAGGAAAATCAGCCCCAGCATTTT. Translating gives CASSLRQENQPQHF. The J gene is TRBJ1-5, the V gene TRBV19; TRBD1 might be the D (6 bases). With 5 bases removed from V and 4 bases from J, the gap between germline ends came to 12 bases. The germline CDR1 and CDR2 sequences are LNHDA and SQIVND (reference sequence). This CDR3 is 14 amino acids long.

V is TRBV19 and J is TRBJ2-2, with 9 bases fitting TRBD1. The CDR3 totals 13 residues. V lost 6 bases, J lost 5 bases, and 1 base stayed unmatched. Germline values: CDR1 LNHDA, CDR2 SQIVND (reference sequence). Here the CDR3 DNA reads TGTGCCAGTAGCGACAGGGGGACCGGGGAGCTGTTTTTT. As protein: CASSDRGTGELFF.

The chain joins TRBV5-1 to TRBJ2-3, with 8 bases aligning to TRBD2. The CDR3 is made up of 16 amino acids. Per germline, CDR1 SGHRS and CDR2 YFSETQ. The V and J ends lost 0 bases and 0 bases, in that order; junction bases with no gene match: 3. The CDR3 protein is CASSLGLATSTDTQYF. In nucleotides, the CDR3 is TGCGCCAGCAGCTTGGGACTAGCGACTAGCACAGATACGCAGTATTTT.

The V gene is TRBV5-6, the J gene TRBJ2-7, with D possibly matching TRBD1 (5 bases). Trimming removed 6 bases at V and 3 bases at J, with 16 bases between. Germline V gene lookup returns CDR1 SGHDT and CDR2 YYEEEE. The CDR3 has 14 amino acids. CDR3 residues: CASTSTETFYEQYF. The CDR3 DNA reads as TGTGCCAGCACCTCGACAGAGACCTTCTACGAGCAGTACTTC.

The chain carries TRBV10-3 and TRBJ1-1, with 8 bases fitting TRBD1. V gave up 6 bases and J gave up 7 bases; unmatched junction bases: 7. Germline CDR1 is ENHRY and CDR2 is SYGVKD. The CDR3 consists of 13 residues. For the CDR3, the DNA is TGTGCCATCAGGGCCAGGGGGCAGGGTGAAGCTTTCTTT. It is translated as CAIRARGQGEAFF.

This chain links TRBV2 with TRBJ2-7, with D perhaps TRBD1 (6 bases). The CDR3 loop spans 15 amino acids. V dropped 7 bases and J dropped 3 bases, with 19 bases sitting between them. Germline loops: CDR1 SNHLY, CDR2 FYNNEI. CDR3 region: CASTSPGTQVYEQYF. In nucleotides, the CDR3 is TGTGCCAGCACCTCCCCCGGGACACAAGTCTACGAGCAGTACTTC.

CDR3 nucleotide sequence: TGTGCCAGCAGCCCTACCCTCGACAGGGGTGGGAGCAATCAGCCCCAGCATTTT. This sequence encodes CASSPTLDRGGSNQPQHF. The rearrangement joins TRBV7-2 to TRBJ1-5, with 8 bases lining up with TRBD1. The CDR3 has 18 residues. V shed 5 bases, J shed 1 base, and the junction held 13 bases outside the gene matches. Germline assignment: CDR1 SGHTA and CDR2 FQGNSA.

The chain carries TRBV6-5 and TRBJ1-1; tentative D call: TRBD1 (5 bases). This CDR3 has 14 residues. Trimming took off 6 bases at V and 0 bases at J, with 11 bases between the two ends. Germline CDR1 and CDR2: MNHEY and SVGAGI. CDR3 loop: CASSRTSMNTEAFF. CDR3 in DNA: TGTGCCAGCAGCCGGACATCCATGAACACTGAAGCTTTCTTT.

The chain recombines TRBV19 with TRBJ2-1; tentatively, D is TRBD2 (6 bases). CDR3 length: 15 residues. The germline V and J ends were trimmed by 5 bases and 6 bases, with 17 bases remaining between them. Looked up from germline, CDR1 is LNHDA and CDR2 is SQIVND (reference sequence). In DNA form, the CDR3 reads TGTGCCAGTAGTTGGAGGGGACCCGCGGGCAATGAGCAGTTCTTC. Amino acid sequence: CASSWRGPAGNEQFF.